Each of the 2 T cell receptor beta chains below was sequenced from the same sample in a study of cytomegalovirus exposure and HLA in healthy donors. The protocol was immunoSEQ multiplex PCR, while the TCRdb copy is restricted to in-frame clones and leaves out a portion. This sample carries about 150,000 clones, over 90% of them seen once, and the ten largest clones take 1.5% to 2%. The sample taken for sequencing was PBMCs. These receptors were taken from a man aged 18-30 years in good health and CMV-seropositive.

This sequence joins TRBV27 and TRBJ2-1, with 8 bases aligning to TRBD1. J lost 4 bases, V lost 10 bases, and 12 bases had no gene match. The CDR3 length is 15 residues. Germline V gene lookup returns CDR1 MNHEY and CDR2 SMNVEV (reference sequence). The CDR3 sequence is CATLASGTGYNEQFF. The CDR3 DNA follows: TGTGCCACCCTAGCCTCCGGGACAGGTTACAATGAGCAGTTCTTC.

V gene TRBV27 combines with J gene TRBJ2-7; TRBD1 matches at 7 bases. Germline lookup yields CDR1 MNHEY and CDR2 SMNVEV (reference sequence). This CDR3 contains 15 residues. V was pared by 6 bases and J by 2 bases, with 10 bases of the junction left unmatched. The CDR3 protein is CASSLRGTEAYEQYF. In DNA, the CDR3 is TGTGCCAGCAGCCTGAGGGGGACAGAGGCCTACGAGCAGTACTTC.